These 13 T cell receptor beta chains originate from one sample sequenced in a study of OX40 agonist ivuxolimab in advanced cancers. The method behind the library was the immunoSEQ multiplex PCR assay. Imported from immuneACCESS, the table was reduced by TCRdb to in-frame sequences with V and J called. These copies leave out some clones; in studies compared against another copy, an unresolved V gene accounts for under half, and the cause of the remainder is not known. In this sample the table shows 53,000 or so clones, 80% to 85% of which occur a single time. The ten largest clones take up approximately 4.6% of the sample. The sequencing here drew on CD4+ or CD8+ T cells sorted from blood, taken in a trial of the OX40 agonist ivuxolimab. Every receptor here comes from an adult with an advanced solid tumor such as melanoma, head and neck, liver or kidney cancer.

The rearrangement uses TRBV7-3 and TRBJ1-1, with a possible D match to TRBD1 (5 bases). The ends were cut back, 3 bases at V and 2 bases at J, with 13 bases in the middle. From germline, CDR1 is SGHTA and CDR2 FQGTGA. This CDR3 region has 15 residues. CDR3 sequence reads: CASSFDGGPNTEAFF. In DNA form, the CDR3 reads TGTGCCAGCAGCTTCGACGGGGGACCTAACACTGAAGCTTTCTTT.

The chain uses TRBV18 and TRBJ2-7; D is uncertain. Germline CDR1 and CDR2: KGHSH and LQKENI. V shed 0 bases and J shed 0 bases, with 3 bases lying between them. This CDR3 has 13 amino acids. The CDR3 DNA sequence: TGTGCCAGCTCACCACCGAGCTCCTACGAGCAGTACTTC. Protein sequence: CASSPPSSYEQYF. Full variable domain (remainder filled in from reference TRBV18 and TRBJ2-7): NAGVMQNPRHLVRRRGQEARLRCSPMKGHSHVYWYRQLPEEGLKFMVYLQKENIIDESGMPKERFSAEFPKEGPSILRIQQVVRGDSAAYFCASSPPSSYEQYFGPGTRLTVT.

The chain combines TRBV7-9 with TRBJ1-2; D remains ambiguous. Trimming shortened V by 1 base and J by 1 base, and 7 bases separated the two germline ends. Germline CDR1 reads SEHNR; CDR2 reads FQNEAQ (reference sequence). The CDR3 spans 14 residues. The CDR3 loop reads CASSLVPNNYGYTF. The CDR3 coding sequence is TGTGCCAGCAGCTTAGTTCCGAATAACTATGGCTACACCTTC.

The rearrangement uses TRBV27 and TRBJ2-3, with 11 bases aligning to TRBD2. CDR3 size: 14 residues. Germline V gives CDR1 MNHEY, CDR2 SMNVEV (reference sequence). V was pared by 7 bases and J by 3 bases, with 3 bases of the junction left unmatched. The DNA of the CDR3 is TGTGCCAGCAAACTAGCGGGAGTTACAGATACGCAGTATTTT. Its translation: CASKLAGVTDTQYF.

This chain uses TRBV6-1 with TRBJ1-5, with 7 bases identical to TRBD1. The CDR3 extends over 13 amino acids. V lost 8 bases and J lost 5; bases outside the gene matches: 6. Germline loops: CDR1 MNHNS, CDR2 SASEGT. The CDR3 DNA is TGTGCCAGCGGGACAGCCCGAGATCAGCCCCAGCATTTT. Protein: CASGTARDQPQHF.

The V and J genes are TRBV7-6 and TRBJ2-5; D perhaps matches TRBD1 (5 bases). Germline V gene sequence: CDR1 SGHVS, CDR2 FNYEAQ. The germline V and J ends were trimmed by 1 base and 5 bases, with 20 bases remaining between them. CDR3 length equals 17 residues. CDR3 coding DNA: TGTGCCAGCAGCTTAGACCTAGGTAGACAGCCATCGGAGACCCAGTACTTC. This codes for CASSLDLGRQPSETQYF.

The chain combines TRBV19 with TRBJ2-1; 11 bases agree with TRBD2. J lost 4 bases, V lost 7 bases, and 3 bases had no gene match. This CDR3 region has 14 residues. Per germline, CDR1 LNHDA and CDR2 SQIVND (reference sequence). In nucleotides, the CDR3 is TGTGCCAGTAATTTAGCGGGAGGGTACAATGAGCAGTTCTTC. The encoded protein is CASNLAGGYNEQFF.

This sequence joins TRBV2 and TRBJ1-1; D is possibly TRBD1 (5 bases). V was clipped by 4 bases and J by 7 bases, with 13 bases between them. The CDR3 runs 13 residues. Per germline, CDR1 SNHLY and CDR2 FYNNEI. The CDR3 DNA is TGTGCCAGCAGTGTCCGTACGAGGGGTGAAGCTTTCTTT. It translates to CASSVRTRGEAFF. Together with reference TRBV2 and TRBJ1-1, the CDR3 gives the full variable domain: EPEVTQTPSHQVTQMGQEVILRCVPISNHLYFYWYRQILGQKVEFLVSFYNNEISEKSEIFDDQFSVERPDGSNFTLKIRSTKLEDSAMYFCASSVRTRGEAFFGQGTRLTVV.

The chain links TRBV7-3 to TRBJ2-1; D may correspond to TRBD1 or TRBD2 (5 bases each). The CDR3 spans 16 residues. The V gene's germline CDR1 is SGHTA and CDR2 FQGTGA. The ends were cut back, 5 bases at V and 4 bases at J, with 18 bases in the middle. In DNA form, the CDR3 reads TGTGCCAGCAGCCGCCCGGGCTGGGACGGATACAATGAGCAGTTCTTC. Translation: CASSRPGWDGYNEQFF.

The chain links TRBV27 to TRBJ2-1; 8 bases agree with TRBD1. In germline, CDR1 is MNHEY, CDR2 SMNVEV (reference sequence). Germline trimming cut 1 base from V and 10 bases from J; bases unmatched to any gene: 12. The CDR3 has 16 residues. The CDR3 reads CASSLFRQGLSREQFF. As DNA, the CDR3 is TGTGCCAGCAGTTTATTCCGACAGGGGCTCTCCAGGGAGCAGTTCTTC.

This clone was found once. The chain employs TRBV19 and TRBJ2-1, with TRBD1 identical over 9 bases. Germline V lookup: CDR1 LNHDA, CDR2 SQIVND (reference sequence). CDR3 length: 15 residues. Trimming at V came to 5 bases and at J to 7 bases, leaving 9 bases not matched to a gene. The DNA for the CDR3 is TGTGCCAGTAGTCCCAGGACAGGGGAGTGGAATGAGCAGTTCTTC. Translation gives CASSPRTGEWNEQFF.

The chain joins TRBV28 to TRBJ1-4, with D unclear. The V gene lost 7 bases and the J gene lost 4 bases, with 7 bases spanning the gap. CDR3 size: 12 residues. The germline gives CDR1 MDHEN, CDR2 SYDVKM. CDR3 in DNA: TGTGCCAGCACTGGGGTTAATGAAAAACTGTTTTTT. Translating it yields CASTGVNEKLFF.

This clone was counted only a few times. The rearrangement uses TRBV2 and TRBJ2-3; D remains unclear. The CDR3 is made up of 16 amino acids. Germline V CDR1 and CDR2: SNHLY, FYNNEI. Deletions cut 7 bases from V and 3 bases from J, with 20 bases between. CDR3 in amino acids: CASILNRASSTDTQYF. The CDR3, as DNA: TGTGCCAGCATCTTAAATAGGGCATCTTCGACAGATACGCAGTATTTT.